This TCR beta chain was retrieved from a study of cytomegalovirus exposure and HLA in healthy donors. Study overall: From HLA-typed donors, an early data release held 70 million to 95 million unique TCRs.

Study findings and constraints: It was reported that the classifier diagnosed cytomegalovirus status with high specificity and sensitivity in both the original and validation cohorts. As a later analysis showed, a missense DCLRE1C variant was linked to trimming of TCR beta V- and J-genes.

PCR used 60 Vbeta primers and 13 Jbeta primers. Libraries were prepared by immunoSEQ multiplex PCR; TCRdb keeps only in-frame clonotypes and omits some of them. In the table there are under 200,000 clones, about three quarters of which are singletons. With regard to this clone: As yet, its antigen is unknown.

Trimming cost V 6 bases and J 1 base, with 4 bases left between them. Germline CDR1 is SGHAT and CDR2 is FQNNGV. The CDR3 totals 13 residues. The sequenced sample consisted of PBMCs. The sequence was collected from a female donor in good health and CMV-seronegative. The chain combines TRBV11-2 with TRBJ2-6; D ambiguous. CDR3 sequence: CASRSSGANVLTF. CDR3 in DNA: TGTGCCAGCAGGTCATCTGGGGCCAACGTCCTGACTTTC.